This TCR beta chain was identified in a study of cytomegalovirus exposure and HLA in healthy donors. Broader study findings: Presence/absence analyses took donor sequencing depth as roughly uniform. The authors judged a highly shared variant cluster likely a sequencing artifact. HLA alleles showed associations with about 17,000 TCR beta sequences in a later analysis, at a 0.05 false discovery rate.

This PCR relied on a set of 60 Vbeta primers and 13 Jbeta primers. This table comes from immunoSEQ multiplex PCR, and its TCRdb copy is limited to in-frame clones, with some not included. The sample holds tens of thousands of clones, about 70% seen once. V was pared by 2 bases and J by 5 bases, with 12 bases between. The CDR3 runs 14 residues. Germline-derived CDR1 and CDR2 are KGHSH and LQKENI. A word on this clone: Its antigen is currently unknown.

The chain is built from TRBV18 and TRBJ2-5; TRBD2 is a possible D gene (5 bases). The source of this sequence is a man between 35 and 55 years old in good health and CMV-seropositive. The sample was PBMCs. The CDR3 DNA reads as TGTGCCAGCTCACCAGGGGAGAGGCCGGAGACCCAGTACTTC. This gives the protein CASSPGERPETQYF.